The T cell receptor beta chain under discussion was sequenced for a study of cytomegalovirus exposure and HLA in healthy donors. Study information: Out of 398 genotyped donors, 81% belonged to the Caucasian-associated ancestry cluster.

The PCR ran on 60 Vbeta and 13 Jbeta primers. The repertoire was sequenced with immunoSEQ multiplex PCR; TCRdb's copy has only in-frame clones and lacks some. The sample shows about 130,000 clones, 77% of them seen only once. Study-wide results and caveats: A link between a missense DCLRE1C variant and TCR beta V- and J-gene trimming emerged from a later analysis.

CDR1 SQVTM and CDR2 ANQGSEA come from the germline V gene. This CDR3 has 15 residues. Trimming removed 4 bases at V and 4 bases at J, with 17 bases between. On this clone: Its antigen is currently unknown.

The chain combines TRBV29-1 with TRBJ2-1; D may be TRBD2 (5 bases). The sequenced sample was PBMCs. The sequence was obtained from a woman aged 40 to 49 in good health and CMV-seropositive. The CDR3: CSVGPRSGIYNEQFF. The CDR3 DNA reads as TGCAGCGTTGGCCCCCGAAGCGGAATATACAATGAGCAGTTCTTC.